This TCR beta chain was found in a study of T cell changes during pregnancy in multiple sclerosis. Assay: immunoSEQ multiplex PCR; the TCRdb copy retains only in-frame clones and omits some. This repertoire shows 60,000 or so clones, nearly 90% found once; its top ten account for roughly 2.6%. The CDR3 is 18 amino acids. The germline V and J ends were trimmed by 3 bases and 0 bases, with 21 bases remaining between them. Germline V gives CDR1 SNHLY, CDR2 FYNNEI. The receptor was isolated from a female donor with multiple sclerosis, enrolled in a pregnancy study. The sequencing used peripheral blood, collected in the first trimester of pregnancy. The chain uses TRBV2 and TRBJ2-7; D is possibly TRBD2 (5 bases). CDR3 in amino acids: CASSDPERVIRYSYEQYF. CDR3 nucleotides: TGTGCCAGCAGTGACCCTGAGAGGGTAATACGGTACTCCTACGAGCAGTACTTC. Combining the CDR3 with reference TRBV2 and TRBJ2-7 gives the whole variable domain EPEVTQTPSHQVTQMGQEVILRCVPISNHLYFYWYRQILGQKVEFLVSFYNNEISEKSEIFDDQFSVERPDGSNFTLKIRSTKLEDSAMYFCASSDPERVIRYSYEQYFGPGTRLTVT.